The clone carrying this T cell receptor beta chain was counted only a few times. The data derive from a study of T-cell memory formation after mild COVID-19. The germline gives CDR1 ENHRY, CDR2 SYGVKD. CDR3 length: 14 residues. J gave up 3 bases and V 4 bases, and 5 bases lay outside the gene matches. TCRdb re-derived calls from the 5' RACE reads in MiXCR, one entry per CDR3 protein. The sample includes a few hundred thousand distinct CDR3 sequences, roughly a fifth seen only once; the top ten take about 21%. V gene TRBV10-3 combines with J gene TRBJ1-1, with 7 bases lining up with TRBD1. What was sequenced was PBMCs or a T cell subset sorted from them (not recorded which). The sequence was collected from a man in his late teens or twenties who had mild COVID-19 (a few samples of this study predate the infection). Cell type and time point are not known. CDR3 sequence (DNA): TGTGCCATCAGTGCGGGACAGACGGACACTGAAGCTTTCTTT. This translates into CAISAGQTDTEAFF.